These T cell receptor beta chains were read from a single sample in a study of T-cell reconstitution after alpha-beta-depleted transplantation in children. TCRdb recomputed calls from the PCR reads with MiXCR, one row per CDR3 protein. The sample lists fewer than 500,000 distinct CDR3 sequences, roughly two fifths seen once, with about 30% in the top ten. The sample here was PBMCs, taken before TCRalphabeta/CD19-depleted stem cell transplant. All receptors come from a girl aged 2-10 years with aplastic anemia, due to receive a stem cell transplant. Each CDR3 is given with its conserved first and last residue. The D gene is left open where the match is weak. Not all rows give a size; the values are once, few, many and, for expanded clones, a class.

V,size,J,D,DNA,CDR3
TRBV20-1,many,TRBJ1-2,-,TGCAGTGCTAGAGAGGCCAGGGTGGACGGCTACACCTTC,CSAREARVDGYTF
TRBV7-2,-,TRBJ1-4,-,TGTGCCAGCAGCTTAGGCGGGGTAGGCGGTGAAAAACTGTTTTTT,CASSLGGVGGEKLFF
TRBV2,many,TRBJ2-7,-,TGTGCCAGCAGTGAGCAAGGGGCTACCTACGAGCAGTACTTC,CASSEQGATYEQYF
TRBV5-5,-,TRBJ2-2,TRBD2,TGTGCCAGCTGGAGCCGGAGCGGGAGGGCCCCCGGGGAGCTGTTTTTT,CASWSRSGRAPGELFF
TRBV20-1,-,TRBJ1-2,-,TGCAGTGCCCCCAAGGACTTTAACTATGGCTACACCTTC,CSAPKDFNYGYTF
TRBV7-9,few,TRBJ1-3,TRBD1,TGTGCCAGCAGCTTAGCAGACAGGGGGCGAAGTGGAAACACCATATATTTT,CASSLADRGRSGNTIYF
TRBV19,many,TRBJ2-1,-,TGTGCCAGTAGCCCCACTAGCTCCATCAGCTACAATGAGCAGTTCTTC,CASSPTSSISYNEQFF
TRBV5-3,-,TRBJ2-3,-,TGTGCCAGGGGCCCGGGGACAACTTCTAGCACAGATACGCAGTATTTT,CARGPGTTSSTDTQYF
TRBV7-9,few,TRBJ1-5,-,TGTGCCAGCAGCCTACAGGTTAATCAGCCCCAGCATTTT,CASSLQVNQPQHF
TRBV6-2/TRBV6-3,many,TRBJ2-3,TRBD2,TGTGCCAGCAGCCCCCCTCTAGCGGGAGGGCCTCATAATACGCAGTATTTT,CASSPPLAGGPHNTQYF
TRBV20-1,-,TRBJ2-7,TRBD2,TGCAGTGCTCTCCCGACTAGCGGGAGTTCTAACGAGCAGTACTTC,CSALPTSGSSNEQYF
TRBV15,many,TRBJ2-1,-,TGTGCCACCAGCAGAGATAGCTACAATGAGCAGTTCTTC,CATSRDSYNEQFF
TRBV12-3/TRBV12-4,few,TRBJ2-3,-,TGTGCCAGCAGTGGCCCAGGTCCCAGCACAGATACGCAGTATTTT,CASSGPGPSTDTQYF
TRBV14,few,TRBJ2-1,TRBD2,TGTGCCAGCAGCCAAAGTCCAGCGGGAGGGCCCTACAATGAGCAGTTCTTC,CASSQSPAGGPYNEQFF
TRBV11-2,few,TRBJ1-3,-,TGTGCCAGCAGCTCCAGGACAGCTGGAAACACCATATATTTT,CASSSRTAGNTIYF
TRBV7-9,-,TRBJ2-3,-,TGTGCCAGCAGCTCCCTAGACAGGATTACGGATACGCAGTATTTT,CASSSLDRITDTQYF
TRBV13,few,TRBJ2-7,-,TGTGCCAGCAGCTTAAGGGCAGTTAGTTCGGGCGAGCAGTACTTC,CASSLRAVSSGEQYF
TRBV27,-,TRBJ2-3,-,TGTGCCAGCAGTCCATTACCGATCCCTACAGATACGCAGTATTTT,CASSPLPIPTDTQYF
TRBV20-1,many,TRBJ2-3,-,TGCAGTGCTAGCCTCGGCCTCACAGATACGCAGTATTTT,CSASLGLTDTQYF
TRBV5-8,-,TRBJ1-6,TRBD1,TGTGCCAGCAGGATCCGGGACAGGGGAGGGTCACCCCTCCACTTT,CASRIRDRGGSPLHF
TRBV7-2,-,TRBJ2-7,-,TGTGCCAGCAGCTTAGAAGGGACGGACTACGAGCAGTACTTC,CASSLEGTDYEQYF
TRBV20-1,-,TRBJ2-4,-,TGCAGTGCCAGCCCTACAGAAAAGCCCTGGTACTCCGCCAAAAACATTCAGTACTTC,CSASPTEKPWYSAKNIQYF
TRBV5-1,-,TRBJ1-2,TRBD1,TGCGCCAGCAGCGTCCGGGTCACAGGGGCAACTCCGCTCTATGGCTACACCTTC,CASSVRVTGATPLYGYTF
TRBV20-1,-,TRBJ2-3,-,TGCAGTGCTAGAGGGACTCCGAGATCCGATACGCAGTATTTT,CSARGTPRSDTQYF
TRBV2,few,TRBJ2-6,-,TGTGCCAGTATAGCGTCCCGGGGGAATTTAGTCCGGGCCAACGTCCTGACTTTC,CASIASRGNLVRANVLTF
TRBV7-9,few,TRBJ1-4,-,TGTGCCAGCAGCTGGGCCGGACAGGAAAAACTGTTTTTT,CASSWAGQEKLFF
TRBV20-1,few,TRBJ1-4,-,TGCAGTGCTAGAGAGAGCAGGGGAGGGTGGAAACTGTTTTTT,CSARESRGGWKLFF
TRBV5-1,-,TRBJ2-3,-,TGCGCCAGCAGCCCGCGGACAGAGTACACAGATACGCAGTATTTT,CASSPRTEYTDTQYF
TRBV7-7,-,TRBJ2-2,TRBD1,TGTGCCAGCAGCCTAGGCTACGGGACAGGGAACACCGGGGAGCTGTTTTTT,CASSLGYGTGNTGELFF
TRBV9,-,TRBJ1-2,-,TGTGCCAGCAGCGTAGGCCAGGCTAACTATGGCTACACCTTC,CASSVGQANYGYTF
TRBV29-1,few,TRBJ2-1,TRBD1,TGCAGCGTCCCAAATCCGGGACAGGGCTACAATGAGCAGTTCTTC,CSVPNPGQGYNEQFF
TRBV5-1,many,TRBJ1-2,-,TGCGCCAGCAGCTTCGTAGCGGACCCGCGAGGAGCCGGCTACACCTTC,CASSFVADPRGAGYTF
TRBV2,many,TRBJ2-1,TRBD2,TGTGCCAGCGCCACTAGCGGGAGAAGAGAAATTGAGCAGTTCTTC,CASATSGRREIEQFF
TRBV12-3/TRBV12-4,many,TRBJ1-2,-,TGTGCCAGCAGCCCCGGGCCAGGTTATGGCTACACCTTC,CASSPGPGYGYTF
TRBV10-3,few,TRBJ2-7,TRBD2,TGTGCCATCGCGGATAGCGGGGACTCCTACGAGCAGTACTTC,CAIADSGDSYEQYF
TRBV20-1,few,TRBJ1-2,-,TGCAGTGCTAGTCCCCATACGGCAGGGCCCTATGGCTACACCTTC,CSASPHTAGPYGYTF
TRBV20-1,few,TRBJ1-4,-,TGCAGTGCCGTGGGCGCAGGGGCTGGAAAACTGTTTTTT,CSAVGAGAGKLFF
TRBV6-1,many,TRBJ1-1,-,TGTGCCAGCAGAGGTGGGAACACTGAAGCTTTCTTT,CASRGGNTEAFF
TRBV7-9,few,TRBJ2-7,TRBD1,TGTGCCAGCAGCTTAGACAGGGGTCAGTACTTC,CASSLDRGQYF
TRBV12-3/TRBV12-4,-,TRBJ2-5,TRBD2,TGTGCCAGCAGACTCAGCGGGGGACAACAAGAGACCCAGTACTTC,CASRLSGGQQETQYF
TRBV6-1,-,TRBJ1-1,-,TGTGCCAGCAGTGACACTCTGAACACTGAAGCTTTCTTT,CASSDTLNTEAFF
TRBV12-3/TRBV12-4,many,TRBJ1-6,TRBD1,TGTGCCAGCACCACACAGGGGATTTCACCCCTCCACTTT,CASTTQGISPLHF
TRBV20-1,-,TRBJ2-7,TRBD2,TGCAGTGCAAGAACTAGCGGGGGGGCCTACGAGCAGTACTTC,CSARTSGGAYEQYF
TRBV10-3,-,TRBJ2-7,TRBD2,TGTGCCATCACCGATCCGGGACTAGCGGGAAGGAGCTCCTACGAGCAGTACTTC,CAITDPGLAGRSSYEQYF
TRBV6-5,-,TRBJ2-5,TRBD1,TGTGCCAGCAGTTACTCCTCACAGGGGCAAGAGACCCAGTACTTC,CASSYSSQGQETQYF
TRBV6-2/TRBV6-3,-,TRBJ2-2,-,TGTGCCACCCTTAGACAGAATACGAACACCGGGGAGCTGTTTTTT,CATLRQNTNTGELFF
TRBV28,-,TRBJ2-1,TRBD2,TGTGCCAGCAGCTCCTCTAGCGGGAGGACAGGTGAGCAGTTCTTC,CASSSSSGRTGEQFF
TRBV11-2,few,TRBJ1-1,-,TGTGCCAGCAAAGTGGGTCTGTCCGGATACGGGGACGAAGCTTTCTTT,CASKVGLSGYGDEAFF